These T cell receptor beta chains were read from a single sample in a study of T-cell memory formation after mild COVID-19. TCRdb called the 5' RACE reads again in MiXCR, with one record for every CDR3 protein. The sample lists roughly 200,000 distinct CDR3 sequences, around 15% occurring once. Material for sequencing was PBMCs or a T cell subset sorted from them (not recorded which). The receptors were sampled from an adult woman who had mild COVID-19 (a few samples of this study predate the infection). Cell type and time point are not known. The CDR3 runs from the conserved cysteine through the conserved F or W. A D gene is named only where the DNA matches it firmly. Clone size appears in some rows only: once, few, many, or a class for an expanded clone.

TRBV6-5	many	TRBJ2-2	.	TGTGCCAGCAGTTACGGGCTAGCGAACACCGGGGAGCTGTTTTTT	CASSYGLANTGELFF
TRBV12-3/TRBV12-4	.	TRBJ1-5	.	TGTGCCAGCAGTCCCGCGGGGGCAGCTAGCAATCAGCCCCAGCATTTT	CASSPAGAASNQPQHF
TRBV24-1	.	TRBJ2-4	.	TGTGCCACCAGTGAGTCGGGACTAGCCAAAAACATTCAGTACTTC	CATSESGLAKNIQYF
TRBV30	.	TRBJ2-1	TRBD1	TGTGCCTGGAGTGCGACAGGGGCCGGGCAGTTCTTC	CAWSATGAGQFF
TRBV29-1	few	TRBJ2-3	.	TGCAGTCTCCGGGGGTCCCTCGCAGATACGCAGTATTTT	CSLRGSLADTQYF
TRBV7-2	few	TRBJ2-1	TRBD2	TGTGCCAGCAGCGCGGGACTATCCAATGAGCAGTTCTTC	CASSAGLSNEQFF
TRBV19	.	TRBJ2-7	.	TGTGCCAGTAGTAAGCTGCGGGACAGCCATTCCTACGAGCAGTACTTC	CASSKLRDSHSYEQYF
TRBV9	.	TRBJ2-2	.	TGTGCCAGCAGCGTAGTAGGCGGCGGGGAGCTGTTTTTT	CASSVVGGGELFF
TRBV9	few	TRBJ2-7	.	TGTGCCAGCAGCGTGCGGGACAACTCCTACGAGCAGTACTTC	CASSVRDNSYEQYF
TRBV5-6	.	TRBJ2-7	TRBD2	TGTGCCAGCAGCTTGTTGGGGGAGGGCCCGCATGAGCAGTACTTC	CASSLLGEGPHEQYF
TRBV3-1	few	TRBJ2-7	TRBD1	TGTGCCAGCAGCCAAGATAAGATGAGGCCGGGACAGGGATCCTACGAGCAGTACTTC	CASSQDKMRPGQGSYEQYF
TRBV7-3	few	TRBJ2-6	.	TGTGCCAGCCGCATCAGCTCTGGGGCCAACGTCCTGACTTTC	CASRISSGANVLTF
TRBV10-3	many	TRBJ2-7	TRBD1	TGTGCCATCAGATTCGGGACAGGGGGTACCTACGAGCAGTACTTC	CAIRFGTGGTYEQYF
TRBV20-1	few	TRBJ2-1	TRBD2	TGCAGTGCGGGGGGGAGGGAGGCCTACAATGAGCAGTTCTTC	CSAGGREAYNEQFF
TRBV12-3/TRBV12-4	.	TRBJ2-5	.	TGTGCCAGCAGTTCCGAACAAGAGACCCAGTACTTC	CASSSEQETQYF
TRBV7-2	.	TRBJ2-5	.	TGTGCCAGCAGCCCCTTGACAGTCCAAGAGACCCAGTACTTC	CASSPLTVQETQYF
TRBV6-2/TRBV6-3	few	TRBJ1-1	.	TGTGCCAGCAGCCCAGAGAGATTGAACACTGAAGCTTTCTTT	CASSPERLNTEAFF
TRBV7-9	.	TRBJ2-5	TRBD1	TGTGCCAGCAGCCCCAGGGACAGGGAAGAGACCCAGTACTTC	CASSPRDREETQYF
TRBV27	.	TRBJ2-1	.	TGTGCCAGCAGTTTATGGCAGGGAGGAGGGAGTGAGCAGTTCTTC	CASSLWQGGGSEQFF
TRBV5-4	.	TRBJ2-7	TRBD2	TGTGCCAGCAGCTCGCAAACACTAGCGGGATCGGGTGAGCAGTACTTC	CASSSQTLAGSGEQYF
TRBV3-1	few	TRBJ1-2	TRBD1	TGTGCCAGCAGTCAACTTCCGGGACAGCGAGGCTACACCTTC	CASSQLPGQRGYTF
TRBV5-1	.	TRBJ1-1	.	TGCGCCAGCAGCTTGGCCGAAAGGACGTTGGACGGTGAAGCTTTCTTT	CASSLAERTLDGEAFF
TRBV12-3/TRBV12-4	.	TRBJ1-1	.	TGTGCCAGCACCCTTGGGGGGGGGGCCACTGAAGCTTTCTTT	CASTLGGGATEAFF
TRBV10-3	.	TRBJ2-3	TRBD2	TGTGCCATCCGGAATGAGGCGGGAGCTGGCACGCAGTATTTT	CAIRNEAGAGTQYF
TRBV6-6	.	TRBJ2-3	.	TGTGCCAGCAGTTACTCCCTGGGGGGAAGAACAGATACGCAGTATTTT	CASSYSLGGRTDTQYF
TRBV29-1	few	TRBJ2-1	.	TGCAGCGTTTCTACAGGGATTTCCTACAATGAGCAGTTCTTC	CSVSTGISYNEQFF
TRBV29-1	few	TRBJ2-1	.	TGCAGCGCTACTCATCTCAGCTCCTACAATGAGCAGTTCTTC	CSATHLSSYNEQFF
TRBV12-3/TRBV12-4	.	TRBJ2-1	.	TGTGCCAGCACCTCTCAAGAGGCTAGCATCAGCAATGAGCAGTTCTTC	CASTSQEASISNEQFF
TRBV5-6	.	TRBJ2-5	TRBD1	TGTGCCAGCAGCGCAACCACAGGGGACCAAGAGACCCAGTACTTC	CASSATTGDQETQYF
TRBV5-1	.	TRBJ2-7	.	TGCGCCAGCAGCGGAGGGGGGTACGAGCAGTACTTC	CASSGGGYEQYF
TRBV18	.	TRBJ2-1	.	TGTGCCAGCTCAGAAAGCGGGCAGACCTACAATGAGCAGTTCTTC	CASSESGQTYNEQFF
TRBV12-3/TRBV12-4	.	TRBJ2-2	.	TGTGCCAGCAGTCCCCGGGACAGGGAGCTGTTTTTT	CASSPRDRELFF
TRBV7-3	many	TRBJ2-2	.	TGTGCCAGCAGCTTAACTACTTACACCGGGGAGCTGTTTTTT	CASSLTTYTGELFF
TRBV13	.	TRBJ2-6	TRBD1	TGTGCCAGCAGCCGGACAGGGGTCGGCTCTGGGGCCAACGTCCTGACTTTC	CASSRTGVGSGANVLTF
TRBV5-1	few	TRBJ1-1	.	TGCGCCAGCAGCTTGATCCCCGGGGGACAGAACACTGAAGCTTTCTTT	CASSLIPGGQNTEAFF
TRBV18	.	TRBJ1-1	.	TGTGCCAGCTCCCCCGATTGGGGGACTGAAGCTTTCTTT	CASSPDWGTEAFF
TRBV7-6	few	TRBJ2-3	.	TGTGCCAGCAGCTTATCGCAGGCAGCGGATACGCAGTATTTT	CASSLSQAADTQYF
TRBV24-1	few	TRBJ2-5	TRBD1	TGTGCCACCAGTGCGGACAGGGAGACCCAGTACTTC	CATSADRETQYF
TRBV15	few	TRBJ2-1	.	TGTGCCACCAGCAGAGATTTTGAGGATGAGCAGTTCTTC	CATSRDFEDEQFF
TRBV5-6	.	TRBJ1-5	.	TGTGCCAGCAGCTTGCAGGGGAAGGGGAGCAATCAGCCCCAGCATTTT	CASSLQGKGSNQPQHF
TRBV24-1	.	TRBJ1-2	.	TGTGCCACCAGTGATGGACAGTTTTCCTATGGCTACACCTTC	CATSDGQFSYGYTF
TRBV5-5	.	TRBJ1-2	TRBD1	TGTGCCAGCAGCTGGGACAGAACTAACTATGGCTACACCTTC	CASSWDRTNYGYTF
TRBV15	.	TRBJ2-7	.	TGTGCCACCAGCAGAGACCTCTACGAGCAGTACTTC	CATSRDLYEQYF
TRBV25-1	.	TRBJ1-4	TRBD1	TGTGCCAGCAGTGGGCACCGGACAGGAGGTAATGAAAAACTGTTTTTT	CASSGHRTGGNEKLFF